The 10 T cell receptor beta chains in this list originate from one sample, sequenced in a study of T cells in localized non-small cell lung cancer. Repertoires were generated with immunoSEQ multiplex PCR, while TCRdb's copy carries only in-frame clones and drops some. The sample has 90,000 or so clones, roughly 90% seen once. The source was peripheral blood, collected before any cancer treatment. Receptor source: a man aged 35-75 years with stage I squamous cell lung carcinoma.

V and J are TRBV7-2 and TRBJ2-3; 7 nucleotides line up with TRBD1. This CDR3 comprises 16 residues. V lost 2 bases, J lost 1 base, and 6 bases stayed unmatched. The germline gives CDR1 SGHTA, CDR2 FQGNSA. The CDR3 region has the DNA TGTGCCAGCAGCTTAAGCACAGGGGCCGGCACAGATACGCAGTATTTT. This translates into CASSLSTGAGTDTQYF.

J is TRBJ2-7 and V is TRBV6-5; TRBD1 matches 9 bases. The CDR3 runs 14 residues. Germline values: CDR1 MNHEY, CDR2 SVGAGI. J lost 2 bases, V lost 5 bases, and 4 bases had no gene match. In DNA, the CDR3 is TGTGCCAGCAGTAGGGGACAGGGCACCTACGAGCAGTACTTC. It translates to CASSRGQGTYEQYF.

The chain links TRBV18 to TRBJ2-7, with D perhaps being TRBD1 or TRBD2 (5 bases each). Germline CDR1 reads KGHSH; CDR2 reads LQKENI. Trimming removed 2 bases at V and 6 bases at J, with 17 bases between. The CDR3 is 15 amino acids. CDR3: CASSPRGDGSSEQYF. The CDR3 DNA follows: TGTGCCAGCTCACCAAGAGGGGACGGATCTAGCGAGCAGTACTTC.

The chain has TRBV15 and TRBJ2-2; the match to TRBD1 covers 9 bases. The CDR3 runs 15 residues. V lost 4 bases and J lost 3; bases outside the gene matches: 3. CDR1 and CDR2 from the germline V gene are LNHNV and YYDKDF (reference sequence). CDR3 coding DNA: TGTGCCACCAGCATAAGACAGGGGGACACCGGGGAGCTGTTTTTT. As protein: CATSIRQGDTGELFF.

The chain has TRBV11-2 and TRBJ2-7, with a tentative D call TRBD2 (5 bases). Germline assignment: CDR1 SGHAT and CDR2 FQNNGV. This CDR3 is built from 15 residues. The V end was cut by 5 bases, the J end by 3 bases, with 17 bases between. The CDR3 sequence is CASSPSRGNGYEQYF. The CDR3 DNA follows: TGTGCCAGCAGCCCTAGCCGGGGTAACGGCTACGAGCAGTACTTC. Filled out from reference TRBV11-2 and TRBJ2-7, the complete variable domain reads EAGVAQSPRYKIIEKRQSVAFWCNPISGHATLYWYQQILGQGPKLLIQFQNNGVVDDSQLPKDRFSAERLKGVDSTLKIQPAKLEDSAVYLCASSPSRGNGYEQYFGPGTRLTVT.

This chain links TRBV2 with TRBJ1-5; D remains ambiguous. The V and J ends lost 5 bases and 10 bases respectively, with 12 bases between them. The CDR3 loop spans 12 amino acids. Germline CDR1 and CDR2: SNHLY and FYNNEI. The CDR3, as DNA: TGTGCCAGCAGTCCAGCGGGGAATCCCCAGCATTTT. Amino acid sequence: CASSPAGNPQHF.

This CDR3 is CASSLDEGTDTQYF. The CDR3 nucleotides are TGCGCCAGCAGCTTGGACGAAGGCACAGATACGCAGTATTTT. The chain links TRBV5-1 to TRBJ2-3; D not certain. The germline CDR1 and CDR2 sequences are SGHRS and YFSETQ. The CDR3 covers 14 residues. Trimming shortened V by 0 bases and J by 1 base, and 6 bases separated the two germline ends.

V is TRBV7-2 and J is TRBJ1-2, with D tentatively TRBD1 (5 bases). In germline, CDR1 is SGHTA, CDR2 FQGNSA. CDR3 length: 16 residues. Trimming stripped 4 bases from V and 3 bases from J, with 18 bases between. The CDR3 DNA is TGTGCCAGCAGCTCGGTGGGGGGAAGGGAAGACTATGGCTACACCTTC. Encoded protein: CASSSVGGREDYGYTF. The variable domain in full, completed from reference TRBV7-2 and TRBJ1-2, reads GAGVSQSPSNKVTEKGKDVELRCDPISGHTALYWYRQSLGQGLEFLIYFQGNSAPDKSGLPSDRFSAERTGGSVSTLTIQRTQQEDSAVYLCASSSVGGREDYGYTFGSGTRLTVV.

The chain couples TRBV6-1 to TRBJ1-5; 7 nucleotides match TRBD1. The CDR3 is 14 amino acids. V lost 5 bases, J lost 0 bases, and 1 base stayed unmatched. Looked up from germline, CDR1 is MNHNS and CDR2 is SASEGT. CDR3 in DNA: TGTGCCAGCAGTTGGACAGGTAGCAATCAGCCCCAGCATTTT. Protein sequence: CASSWTGSNQPQHF.

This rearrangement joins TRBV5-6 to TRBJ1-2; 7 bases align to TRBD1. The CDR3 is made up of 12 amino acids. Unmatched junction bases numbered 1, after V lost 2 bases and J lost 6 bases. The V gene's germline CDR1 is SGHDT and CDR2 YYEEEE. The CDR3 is CASSFTGDGYTF. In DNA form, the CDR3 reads TGTGCCAGCAGCTTTACAGGGGATGGCTACACCTTC.